These T cell receptor beta chains were read from a single sample in a study of metastatic and nonmetastatic thyroid tumors. TCRdb re-analyzed the PCR reads using MiXCR. The sample lists 7,000 to 8,500 clones; approximately 33% were seen once. Sequencing used tumor tissue. The receptor set was obtained from a female donor with papillary thyroid cancer or a benign thyroid nodule (not recorded which). Some clones in this sample may be carry-over from other donors' samples. The CDR3 runs from the conserved cysteine through the conserved F or W. Fields, in order: J gene, D gene, clone size, V gene, CDR3 DNA, CDR3 protein. D genes are given only for firm matches. For some rows the clone size is stated as once, few or many, or as a class when expanded; others skip it.

J gene: TRBJ1-2; D gene: NA; clone size: NA; V gene: TRBV7-8; CDR3 DNA: TGTGCCAGCAGTTCCGGGACGCCGGGCCCGTCTAACCATGTCTACACCTTC; CDR3 protein: CASSSGTPGPSNHVYTF
J gene: TRBJ2-2; D gene: NA; clone size: NA; V gene: TRBV11-3; CDR3 DNA: TGTGCCAGCAGCCTGAGCCGGGGAGACACCGGGGAGCTGTTTTTT; CDR3 protein: CASSLSRGDTGELFF
J gene: TRBJ2-5; D gene: TRBD2; clone size: medium-sized; V gene: TRBV24-1; CDR3 DNA: TGTGCCACCAGTCCTGGACTAGCGGGAGCGGTTGAGACCCAGTACTTC; CDR3 protein: CATSPGLAGAVETQYF
J gene: TRBJ2-7; D gene: TRBD1; clone size: medium-sized; V gene: TRBV20-1; CDR3 DNA: TGCAGTGCTAGAGAGGAGGGGGACAGGGAATCCGAGCAGTACTTC; CDR3 protein: CSAREEGDRESEQYF
J gene: TRBJ2-2; D gene: NA; clone size: NA; V gene: TRBV27; CDR3 DNA: TGTGCCAGCAGTTTTATGCGGGAGAACACCGGGGAGCTGTTTTTT; CDR3 protein: CASSFMRENTGELFF
J gene: TRBJ1-1; D gene: TRBD1; clone size: few; V gene: TRBV6-2/TRBV6-3; CDR3 DNA: TGTGCCAGCAGTTACGGCGACAGGGAGGCTTTCTTT; CDR3 protein: CASSYGDREAFF
J gene: TRBJ2-3; D gene: NA; clone size: few; V gene: TRBV6-4; CDR3 DNA: TGTGCCAGCAGCCTAAGGGGGGGAGATACGCAGTATTTT; CDR3 protein: CASSLRGGDTQYF
J gene: TRBJ2-1; D gene: NA; clone size: medium-sized; V gene: TRBV6-1; CDR3 DNA: TGTGCCAGCAGTAAGACTGACAATCAGGAGCAGTTCTTC; CDR3 protein: CASSKTDNQEQFF
J gene: TRBJ1-6; D gene: TRBD1; clone size: medium-sized; V gene: TRBV7-2; CDR3 DNA: TGTGCCAGCAGCTTAGAAGGGGGCAATTCACCCCTCCACTTT; CDR3 protein: CASSLEGGNSPLHF
J gene: TRBJ2-5; D gene: NA; clone size: few; V gene: TRBV27; CDR3 DNA: TGTGCCAGCAGTTTGATGTATTCCAAGAGAGAGACCCAGTACTTC; CDR3 protein: CASSLMYSKRETQYF
J gene: TRBJ2-2; D gene: TRBD2; clone size: NA; V gene: TRBV11-2; CDR3 DNA: TGTGCCAGCAGCCGCGACGGGACTAGCGGGAGGGCCGGGGAGCTGTTTTTT; CDR3 protein: CASSRDGTSGRAGELFF
J gene: TRBJ2-6; D gene: NA; clone size: few; V gene: TRBV6-2/TRBV6-3; CDR3 DNA: TGTGCCAGCAGTTACGGACTGTTCTCTGGGGCCAACGTCCTGACTTTC; CDR3 protein: CASSYGLFSGANVLTF
J gene: TRBJ1-1; D gene: NA; clone size: NA; V gene: TRBV5-1; CDR3 DNA: TGCGCCAGCAGCTTGGATAGTAGGGTTCTGGGGACTGAAGCTTTCTTT; CDR3 protein: CASSLDSRVLGTEAFF
J gene: TRBJ1-2; D gene: NA; clone size: NA; V gene: TRBV3-1; CDR3 DNA: TGTGCCAGCAGCCAAGATGGGTGGACACCCCTTGGGGACTATGGCTACACCTTC; CDR3 protein: CASSQDGWTPLGDYGYTF
J gene: TRBJ1-6; D gene: TRBD1; clone size: NA; V gene: TRBV5-5; CDR3 DNA: TGTGCCAGCAGCTCGGGACAGGGGAGATCACCCCTCCACTTT; CDR3 protein: CASSSGQGRSPLHF
J gene: TRBJ1-6; D gene: NA; clone size: NA; V gene: TRBV20-1; CDR3 DNA: TGCAGTGCTAGAGATCAAAGGGTGGGTGGTTCACCCCTCCACTTT; CDR3 protein: CSARDQRVGGSPLHF
J gene: TRBJ2-7; D gene: NA; clone size: few; V gene: TRBV2; CDR3 DNA: TGTGCCAGCAGCTCGACAGCCTACGAGCAGTACTTC; CDR3 protein: CASSSTAYEQYF
J gene: TRBJ2-1; D gene: NA; clone size: NA; V gene: TRBV20-1; CDR3 DNA: TGCAGTGCAACGACAGCCCTCGAGCCCCACAATGAGCAGTTCTTC; CDR3 protein: CSATTALEPHNEQFF
J gene: TRBJ2-1; D gene: NA; clone size: NA; V gene: TRBV6-1; CDR3 DNA: TGTGCCAGCAGTGAGGGACTTGGGGGGCTCAATGAGCAGTTCTTC; CDR3 protein: CASSEGLGGLNEQFF
J gene: TRBJ1-1; D gene: TRBD1; clone size: few; V gene: TRBV28; CDR3 DNA: TGTGCCAGTTATCCAGGGGGAACCACTGAAGCTTTCTTT; CDR3 protein: CASYPGGTTEAFF
J gene: TRBJ2-7; D gene: TRBD1; clone size: few; V gene: TRBV10-3; CDR3 DNA: TGTGCCATCAGTAACCCCGGACAGGGCTCCTACGAGCAGTACTTC; CDR3 protein: CAISNPGQGSYEQYF
J gene: TRBJ1-2; D gene: TRBD1; clone size: NA; V gene: TRBV5-1; CDR3 DNA: TGCGCCAGCAGCTTTGGACAGGGGGCCCCTAACTATGGCTACACCTTC; CDR3 protein: CASSFGQGAPNYGYTF
J gene: TRBJ2-7; D gene: NA; clone size: NA; V gene: TRBV7-2; CDR3 DNA: TGTGCCAGCAGCTTAAATAAGTCCGGGAGGCAGTACTTC; CDR3 protein: CASSLNKSGRQYF
J gene: TRBJ2-5; D gene: TRBD2; clone size: NA; V gene: TRBV10-3; CDR3 DNA: TGTGCCATCAGTGGAGGGACGGGGGGAGAGACCCAGTACTTC; CDR3 protein: CAISGGTGGETQYF
J gene: TRBJ2-5; D gene: TRBD2; clone size: NA; V gene: TRBV10-2; CDR3 DNA: TGCGCCAGCAGTTTGACTAGCGGGGCCCAAGAGACCCAGTACTTC; CDR3 protein: CASSLTSGAQETQYF
J gene: TRBJ2-1; D gene: NA; clone size: few; V gene: TRBV28; CDR3 DNA: TGTGCCAGCAGTTTAGAATTGGGTGGGAATGAGCAGTTCTTC; CDR3 protein: CASSLELGGNEQFF
J gene: TRBJ2-3; D gene: NA; clone size: many; V gene: TRBV18; CDR3 DNA: TGTGCCAGCTCACCGGACTCAACAGATACGCAGTATTTT; CDR3 protein: CASSPDSTDTQYF
J gene: TRBJ1-5; D gene: NA; clone size: few; V gene: TRBV12-3/TRBV12-4; CDR3 DNA: TGTGCCAGCAGTCTACAGAGATATCAGCCCCAGCATTTT; CDR3 protein: CASSLQRYQPQHF
J gene: TRBJ2-7; D gene: NA; clone size: NA; V gene: TRBV20-1; CDR3 DNA: TGCAGTGCTACACGCGGGCCTTACGAGCAGTACTTC; CDR3 protein: CSATRGPYEQYF
J gene: TRBJ1-3; D gene: NA; clone size: NA; V gene: TRBV6-1; CDR3 DNA: TGTGCCAGCAGTGAAGGGCTGGGGGTAGGGGACCTCTCTGGAAACACCATATATTTT; CDR3 protein: CASSEGLGVGDLSGNTIYF
J gene: TRBJ2-1; D gene: NA; clone size: NA; V gene: TRBV7-3; CDR3 DNA: TGTGCCAGCAGCTCAGACTTTCCCTACAATGAGCAGTTCTTC; CDR3 protein: CASSSDFPYNEQFF
J gene: TRBJ2-6; D gene: TRBD2; clone size: few; V gene: TRBV29-1; CDR3 DNA: TGCAGCGTTTTCCTAGCGGGGGGGTCTGGGGCCAACGTCCTGACTTTC; CDR3 protein: CSVFLAGGSGANVLTF
J gene: TRBJ1-5; D gene: NA; clone size: medium-sized; V gene: TRBV20-1; CDR3 DNA: TGCAGTGCTTCGGACGGGTGGGGACATCAGCCCCAGCATTTT; CDR3 protein: CSASDGWGHQPQHF
J gene: TRBJ2-1; D gene: TRBD2; clone size: NA; V gene: TRBV11-2; CDR3 DNA: TGTGCCAGCAGCTCGTGGCTCAGCGGGAGTTCATATGAGCAGTTCTTC; CDR3 protein: CASSSWLSGSSYEQFF
J gene: TRBJ1-4; D gene: NA; clone size: NA; V gene: TRBV6-5; CDR3 DNA: TGTGCCAGCAGTTACTTGGGCAGGCAGGGAAAACTGTTTTTT; CDR3 protein: CASSYLGRQGKLFF
J gene: TRBJ2-2; D gene: TRBD1; clone size: NA; V gene: TRBV10-2; CDR3 DNA: TGCGCCAGCAGTACAGGGGCCGACACCTGGGAGCTGTTTTTT; CDR3 protein: CASSTGADTWELFF
J gene: TRBJ1-3; D gene: NA; clone size: NA; V gene: TRBV3-1; CDR3 DNA: TGTGCCAGCAGCCCCATTGGGGGGGAAAACACCATATATTTT; CDR3 protein: CASSPIGGENTIYF
J gene: TRBJ2-1; D gene: NA; clone size: few; V gene: TRBV27; CDR3 DNA: TGTGCCAGCAGGGCGAGCTCCTACAATGAGCAGTTCTTC; CDR3 protein: CASRASSYNEQFF
J gene: TRBJ2-1; D gene: TRBD2; clone size: NA; V gene: TRBV5-1; CDR3 DNA: TGCGCCAGCAGCACATTAGGCGGGAGCTACAATGAGCAGTTCTTC; CDR3 protein: CASSTLGGSYNEQFF
J gene: TRBJ2-7; D gene: NA; clone size: NA; V gene: TRBV6-1; CDR3 DNA: TGTGCCAGCGCAGGAGGGGTATTCGGGTACGAGCAGTACTTC; CDR3 protein: CASAGGVFGYEQYF
J gene: TRBJ2-2; D gene: TRBD1; clone size: NA; V gene: TRBV5-1; CDR3 DNA: TGCGCCAGCAGCCCGGACAGGATCGTGGGGGAGCTGTTTTTT; CDR3 protein: CASSPDRIVGELFF
J gene: TRBJ2-3; D gene: TRBD2; clone size: few; V gene: TRBV12-3/TRBV12-4; CDR3 DNA: TGTGCCAGCAGAGTTAGCGGGGGGGCCAACACAGATACGCAGTATTTT; CDR3 protein: CASRVSGGANTDTQYF
J gene: TRBJ2-7; D gene: NA; clone size: NA; V gene: TRBV7-6; CDR3 DNA: TGTGCCAGCAGCTTCGGCACCGACCCACGTTTGGACGAGCAGTACTTC; CDR3 protein: CASSFGTDPRLDEQYF
J gene: TRBJ2-7; D gene: TRBD2; clone size: few; V gene: TRBV27; CDR3 DNA: TGTGCCAGCAGTTTATCGACTAGCGGCTACGAGCAGTACTTC; CDR3 protein: CASSLSTSGYEQYF
J gene: TRBJ1-2; D gene: NA; clone size: medium-sized; V gene: TRBV10-3; CDR3 DNA: TGTGCCATCAGGGGAGGGGAAGCTAACTATGGCTACACCTTC; CDR3 protein: CAIRGGEANYGYTF
J gene: TRBJ1-1; D gene: NA; clone size: few; V gene: TRBV28; CDR3 DNA: TGTGCCAGCAGTCAACTCGCAAGGGGGGCAGCAGTTGCTTTCTTT; CDR3 protein: CASSQLARGAAVAFF
J gene: TRBJ2-5; D gene: TRBD1; clone size: many; V gene: TRBV29-1; CDR3 DNA: TGCAGCGTTGAAGATTGGGCGGACAGGGGGCTTGAGACCCAGTACTTC; CDR3 protein: CSVEDWADRGLETQYF
J gene: TRBJ1-1; D gene: NA; clone size: NA; V gene: TRBV20-1; CDR3 DNA: TGCAGTGCTAGAGATTGGACTAGGGGGGCCGGCACTGAAGCTTTCTTT; CDR3 protein: CSARDWTRGAGTEAFF
J gene: TRBJ2-3; D gene: NA; clone size: medium-sized; V gene: TRBV3-1; CDR3 DNA: TGTGCCAGCAGCCACGCCACAGATACGCAGTATTTT; CDR3 protein: CASSHATDTQYF
J gene: TRBJ2-2; D gene: NA; clone size: few; V gene: TRBV27; CDR3 DNA: TGTGCCAGCAGATCCAGGGGGGCGAACACCGGGGAGCTGTTTTTT; CDR3 protein: CASRSRGANTGELFF
J gene: TRBJ1-6; D gene: NA; clone size: few; V gene: TRBV2; CDR3 DNA: TGTGCCAGTGGATTAATCCCAACCGCTTCACCCCTCCACTTT; CDR3 protein: CASGLIPTASPLHF
J gene: TRBJ1-2; D gene: NA; clone size: NA; V gene: TRBV19; CDR3 DNA: TGTGCCAGTAGTATGGGGAGGACCTATGGCTACACCTTC; CDR3 protein: CASSMGRTYGYTF
J gene: TRBJ2-7; D gene: TRBD1; clone size: few; V gene: TRBV28; CDR3 DNA: TGTGCCAGCAGGGCCGGGACAGGGGTCTACGAGCAGTACTTC; CDR3 protein: CASRAGTGVYEQYF
J gene: TRBJ1-2; D gene: TRBD1; clone size: NA; V gene: TRBV20-1; CDR3 DNA: TGCAGTGCTAGAGAACCGGGACAGGGGTATGGCTACACCTTC; CDR3 protein: CSAREPGQGYGYTF
J gene: TRBJ2-7; D gene: TRBD2; clone size: large; V gene: TRBV7-8; CDR3 DNA: TGTGCCAGCAGTCTAGCGGGAGGGCCTGACGAGCAGTACTTC; CDR3 protein: CASSLAGGPDEQYF
J gene: TRBJ2-7; D gene: NA; clone size: few; V gene: TRBV5-6; CDR3 DNA: TGTGCCAGCAGCTTGGCCGAAGACGAATACGAGCAGTACTTC; CDR3 protein: CASSLAEDEYEQYF
J gene: TRBJ2-5; D gene: NA; clone size: NA; V gene: TRBV9; CDR3 DNA: TGTGCCAGCAGCGGAGTACTAGAGGGAGAGACCCAGTACTTC; CDR3 protein: CASSGVLEGETQYF
J gene: TRBJ1-1; D gene: NA; clone size: NA; V gene: TRBV4-3; CDR3 DNA: TGCGCCAGCAGCCAGAGACAGCCGAACACTGAAGCTTTCTTT; CDR3 protein: CASSQRQPNTEAFF
J gene: TRBJ1-5; D gene: TRBD1; clone size: few; V gene: TRBV27; CDR3 DNA: TGTGCCAGCAGTTCGCCTCGGACAGGGGACAATCAGCCCCAGCATTTT; CDR3 protein: CASSSPRTGDNQPQHF
J gene: TRBJ1-2; D gene: NA; clone size: NA; V gene: TRBV6-4; CDR3 DNA: TGTGCCAGCAGTGACGGACACAATAACTATGGCTACACCTTC; CDR3 protein: CASSDGHNNYGYTF